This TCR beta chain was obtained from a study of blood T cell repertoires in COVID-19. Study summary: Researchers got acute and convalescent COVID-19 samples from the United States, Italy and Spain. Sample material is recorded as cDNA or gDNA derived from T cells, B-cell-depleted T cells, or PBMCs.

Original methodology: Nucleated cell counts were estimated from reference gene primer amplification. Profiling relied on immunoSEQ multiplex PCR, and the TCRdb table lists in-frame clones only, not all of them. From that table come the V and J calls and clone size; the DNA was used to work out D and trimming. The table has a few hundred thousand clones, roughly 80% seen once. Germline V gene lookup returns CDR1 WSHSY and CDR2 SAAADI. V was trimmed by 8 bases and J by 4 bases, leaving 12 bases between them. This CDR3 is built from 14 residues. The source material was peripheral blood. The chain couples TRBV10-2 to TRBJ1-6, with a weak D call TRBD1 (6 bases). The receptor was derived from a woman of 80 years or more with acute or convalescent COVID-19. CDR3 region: CASLGTPYNSPLHF. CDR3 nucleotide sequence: TGCGCCAGCCTCGGGACACCGTATAATTCACCCCTCCACTTT.